The 2 T cell receptor beta chains below all came from one sample that was sequenced in a study of blood T cell repertoires in COVID-19. The repertoire was sequenced with immunoSEQ multiplex PCR; TCRdb's copy has only in-frame clones and lacks some. The data contain approximately 290,000 clones, 70% to 90% of them seen just once; the ten biggest clones take up about 0.9%. Input material: peripheral blood. These receptors all come from a human donor with COVID-19, enrolled during active disease. The donor label of this sample is uncertain.

This clone appeared a few times. The chain couples TRBV5-1 to TRBJ1-6, with 11 bases matching TRBD1. With V trimmed by 0 bases and J by 7 bases, 3 bases remained unmatched. CDR1 and CDR2 (germline): SGHRS, YFSETQ. The CDR3 runs 16 residues. CDR3 in amino acids: CASSLAGTGGNSPLHF. The CDR3 DNA is TGCGCCAGCAGCTTGGCCGGGACAGGGGGGAATTCACCCCTCCACTTT. Using reference TRBV5-1 and TRBJ1-6 for the parts outside the CDR3, the full variable domain is KAGVTQTPRYLIKTRGQQVTLSCSPISGHRSVSWYQQTPGQGLQFLFEYFSETQRNKGNFPGRFSGRQFSNSRSEMNVSTLELGDSALYLCASSLAGTGGNSPLHFGNGTRLTVT.

V usage is TRBV29-1 and J usage is TRBJ2-5; tentative D call: TRBD2 (5 bases). Germline values: CDR1 SQVTM, CDR2 ANQGSEA. The CDR3 length is 12 residues. Trimming left V 6 bases short and J 3 bases short, with 11 bases between. The CDR3: CSVRLIEETQYF. The CDR3 DNA is TGCAGCGTCCGACTAATTGAAGAGACCCAGTACTTC.